The present entry profiles one TCR beta chain with its context. These data come from a study of cytomegalovirus exposure and HLA in healthy donors. The V gene end was trimmed by 1 base and the J gene end by 6 bases; junction bases not matched to a gene: 5. CDR3 size: 17 residues. CDR1 is LGHNA and CDR2 is YSLEER in the germline V gene. Amplification used 60 Vbeta primers and 13 Jbeta primers. Clones were read by immunoSEQ multiplex PCR, and TCRdb kept only the in-frame ones, dropping some. Of 140,000 to 150,000 clones in the sample, roughly four fifths were seen once. The sequence came from a man between 40 and 49 years old in good health and CMV-seropositive. Sequencing was done on a sample of PBMCs. This chain joins TRBV4-3 and TRBJ2-1; TRBD2 aligns across 14 bases. The CDR3 loop is CASSQATGLAGVNEQFF. In nucleotides, the CDR3 is TGCGCCAGCAGCCAAGCGACGGGACTAGCGGGAGTCAATGAGCAGTTCTTC.